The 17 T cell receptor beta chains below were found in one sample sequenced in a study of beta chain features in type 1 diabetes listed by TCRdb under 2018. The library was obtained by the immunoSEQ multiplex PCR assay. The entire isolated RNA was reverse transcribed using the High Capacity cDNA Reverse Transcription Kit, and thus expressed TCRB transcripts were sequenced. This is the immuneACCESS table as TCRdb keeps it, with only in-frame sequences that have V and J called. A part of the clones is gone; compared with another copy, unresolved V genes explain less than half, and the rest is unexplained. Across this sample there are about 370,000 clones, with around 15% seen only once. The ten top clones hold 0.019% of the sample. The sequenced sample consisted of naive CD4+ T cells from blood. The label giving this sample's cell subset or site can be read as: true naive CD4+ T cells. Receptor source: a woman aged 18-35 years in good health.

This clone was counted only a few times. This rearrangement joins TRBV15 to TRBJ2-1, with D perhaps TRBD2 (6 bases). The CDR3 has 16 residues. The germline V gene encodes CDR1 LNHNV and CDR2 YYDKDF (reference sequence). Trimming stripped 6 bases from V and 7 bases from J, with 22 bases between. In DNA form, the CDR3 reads TGTGCCACCAGGGAGGAGGGACGAGGAGGTAATAATGAGCAGTTCTTC. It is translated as CATREEGRGGNNEQFF.

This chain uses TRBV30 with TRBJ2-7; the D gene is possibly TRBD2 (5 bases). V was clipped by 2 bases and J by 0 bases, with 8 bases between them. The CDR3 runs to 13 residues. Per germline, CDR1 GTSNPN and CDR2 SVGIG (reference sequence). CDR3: CAWSRRSSYEQYF. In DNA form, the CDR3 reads TGTGCCTGGAGTCGGAGGAGCTCCTACGAGCAGTACTTC.

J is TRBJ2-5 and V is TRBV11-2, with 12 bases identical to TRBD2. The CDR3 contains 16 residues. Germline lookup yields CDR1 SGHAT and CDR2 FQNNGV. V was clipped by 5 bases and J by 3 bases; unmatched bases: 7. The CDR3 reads CASSTRLAGVKETQYF. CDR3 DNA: TGTGCCAGCAGCACGCGACTAGCGGGGGTTAAAGAGACCCAGTACTTC.

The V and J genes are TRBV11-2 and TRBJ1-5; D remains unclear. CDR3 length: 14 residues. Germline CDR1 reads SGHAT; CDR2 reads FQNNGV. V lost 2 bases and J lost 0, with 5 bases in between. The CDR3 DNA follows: TGTGCCAGCAGCTTACGGGGTAGCAATCAGCCCCAGCATTTT. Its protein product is CASSLRGSNQPQHF.

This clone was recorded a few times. This chain's CDR3 is CASSSLAGVADTQYF. DNA of the CDR3: TGCGCCAGCAGCTCACTAGCGGGAGTGGCTGATACGCAGTATTTT. The chain couples TRBV5-1 to TRBJ2-3; 11 positions match TRBD2. The germline gives CDR1 SGHRS, CDR2 YFSETQ. CDR3 length: 15 amino acids. J was trimmed by 6 bases and V by 3 bases; bases with no gene match: 6. Combining the CDR3 with reference TRBV5-1 and TRBJ2-3 gives the whole variable domain KAGVTQTPRYLIKTRGQQVTLSCSPISGHRSVSWYQQTPGQGLQFLFEYFSETQRNKGNFPGRFSGRQFSNSRSEMNVSTLELGDSALYLCASSSLAGVADTQYFGPGTRLTVL.

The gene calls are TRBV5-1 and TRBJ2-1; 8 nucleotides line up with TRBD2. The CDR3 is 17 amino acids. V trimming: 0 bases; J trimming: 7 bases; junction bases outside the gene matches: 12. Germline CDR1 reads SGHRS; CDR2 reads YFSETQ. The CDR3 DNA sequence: TGCGCCAGCAGCTTGGAGGGGCTAGCGGGCCACAGGAATGAGCAGTTCTTC. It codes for CASSLEGLAGHRNEQFF.

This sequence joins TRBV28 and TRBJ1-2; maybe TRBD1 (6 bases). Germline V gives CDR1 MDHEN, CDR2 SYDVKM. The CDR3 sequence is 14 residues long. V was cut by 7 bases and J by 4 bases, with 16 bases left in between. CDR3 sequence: CASTSGQGPYGYTF. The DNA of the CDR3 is TGTGCCAGCACCTCCGGGCAGGGGCCCTATGGCTACACCTTC.

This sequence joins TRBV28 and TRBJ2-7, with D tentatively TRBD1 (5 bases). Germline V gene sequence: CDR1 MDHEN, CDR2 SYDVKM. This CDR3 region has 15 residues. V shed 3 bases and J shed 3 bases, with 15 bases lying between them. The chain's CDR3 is CASSFIRLGVYEQYF. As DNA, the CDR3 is TGTGCCAGCAGTTTTATCAGGCTAGGGGTCTACGAGCAGTACTTC.

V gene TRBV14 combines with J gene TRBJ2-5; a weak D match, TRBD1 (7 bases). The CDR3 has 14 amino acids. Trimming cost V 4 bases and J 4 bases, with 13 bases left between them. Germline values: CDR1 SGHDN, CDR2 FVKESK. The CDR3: CASSPGGGRETQYF. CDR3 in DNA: TGTGCCAGCAGCCCAGGGGGAGGCCGAGAGACCCAGTACTTC.

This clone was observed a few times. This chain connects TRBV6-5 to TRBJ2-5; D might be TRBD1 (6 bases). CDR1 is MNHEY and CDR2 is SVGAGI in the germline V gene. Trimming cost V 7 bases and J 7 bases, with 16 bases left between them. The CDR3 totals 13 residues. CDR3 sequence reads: CASKQHRDGTQYF. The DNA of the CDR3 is TGTGCCAGCAAACAGCACAGGGACGGGACCCAGTACTTC.

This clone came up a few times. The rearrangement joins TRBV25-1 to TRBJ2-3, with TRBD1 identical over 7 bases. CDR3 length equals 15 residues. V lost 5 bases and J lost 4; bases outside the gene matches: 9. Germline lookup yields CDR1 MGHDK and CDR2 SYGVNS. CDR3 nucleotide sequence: TGTGCCAGCAGTACAGGGGCGAGGGTTGCAGATACGCAGTATTTT. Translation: CASSTGARVADTQYF.

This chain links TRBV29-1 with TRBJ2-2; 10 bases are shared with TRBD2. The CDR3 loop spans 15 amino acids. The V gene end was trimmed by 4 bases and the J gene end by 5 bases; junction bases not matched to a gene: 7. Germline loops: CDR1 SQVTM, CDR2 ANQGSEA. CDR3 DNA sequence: TGCAGCGTTGGGGCGAGCGGGAGGGTTACCGGGGAGCTGTTTTTT. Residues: CSVGASGRVTGELFF.

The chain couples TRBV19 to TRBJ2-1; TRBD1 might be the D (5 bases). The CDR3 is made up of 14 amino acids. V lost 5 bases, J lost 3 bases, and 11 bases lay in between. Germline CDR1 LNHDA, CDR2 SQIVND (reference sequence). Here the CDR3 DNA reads TGTGCCAGTAGTCCGCCGACAGACTACAATGAGCAGTTCTTC. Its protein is CASSPPTDYNEQFF.

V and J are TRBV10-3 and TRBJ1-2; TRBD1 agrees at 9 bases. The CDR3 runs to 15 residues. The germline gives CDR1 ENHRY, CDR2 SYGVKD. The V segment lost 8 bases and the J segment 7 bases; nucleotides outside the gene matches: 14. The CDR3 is CAIAPGQGVTGGYTF. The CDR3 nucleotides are TGTGCCATCGCTCCGGGACAGGGTGTTACCGGTGGCTACACCTTC.

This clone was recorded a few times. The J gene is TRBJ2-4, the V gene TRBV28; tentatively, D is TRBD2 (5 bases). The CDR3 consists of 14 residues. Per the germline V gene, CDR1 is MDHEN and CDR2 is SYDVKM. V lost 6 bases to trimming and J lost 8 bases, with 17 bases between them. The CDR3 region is CASSPGGSRYIQYF. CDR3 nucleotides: TGTGCCAGCAGCCCCGGCGGGTCTAGATACATTCAGTACTTC.

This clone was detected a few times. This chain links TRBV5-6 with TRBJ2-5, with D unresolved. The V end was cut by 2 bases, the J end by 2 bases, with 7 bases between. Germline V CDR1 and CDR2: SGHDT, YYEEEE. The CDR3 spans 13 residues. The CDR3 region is CASSFGRQETQYF. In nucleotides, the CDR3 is TGTGCCAGCAGCTTTGGCAGACAAGAGACCCAGTACTTC.

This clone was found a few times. The CDR3 DNA follows: TGTGCCAGCAGTTTACGGGCCCCTGGGTCGAGGGCCCAGTACTTC. This gives the protein CASSLRAPGSRAQYF. This sequence joins TRBV7-8 and TRBJ2-5, with TRBD2 as a possible D gene (5 bases). Between the trimmed V and J ends, which lost 6 bases and 9 bases, there was a span of 23 bases. This CDR3 is built from 15 residues. CDR1 SGHVS and CDR2 FQNEAQ come from the germline V gene.